Described below is a single T cell receptor (beta chain) sequence and its context. No antigen is known for it. Libraries were prepared by immunoSEQ multiplex PCR; TCRdb keeps only in-frame clonotypes and omits some of them. The sample holds 24,000 or so clones, about three quarters seen once. No patient escaped relapse after autologous stem cell transplantation, and brentuximab vedotin exposure varied. Complete response, partial response or progressive disease constituted the best response categories observed. These data are taken from a study of PD-1 blockade in classical Hodgkin lymphoma. Study details: Treatment was intravenous nivolumab, 3 mg/kg every 2 weeks, until progression.

Findings of the study overall: Patients newly diagnosed and complete responders had comparable baseline diversity. CD4+ TCR diversity climbed significantly by C4D1, unlike CD8+ TCR diversity.

Sample: peripheral blood mononuclear cells (PBMCs), taken before the second cycle of nivolumab. This TCR was recovered from a human donor with classical Hodgkin lymphoma.

In DNA form, the CDR3 reads TGCGCCAGCAGTCAACAACAGACAGGGGCCTACGAGCAGTACTTC. Amino acid sequence: CASSQQQTGAYEQYF. This chain connects TRBV23-1 to TRBJ2-7; TRBD1 matches 8 bases. TRBV23-1 is sorted into the ORF group, with uncertain function. V dropped 2 bases and J dropped 2; count of bases not matched to a gene: 5. This CDR3 is built from 15 residues.